This TCR beta chain was recorded in a study of blood T cell repertoires in COVID-19. Study details: Sources were T cells, B-cell-depleted T cells, or PBMCs; the material itself was cDNA or gDNA.

V was clipped by 5 bases and J by 7 bases, with 17 bases between them. Germline values: CDR1 LNHDA, CDR2 SQIVND (reference sequence). The CDR3 has 15 amino acids. In the original analysis: Nucleated cell counts were estimated from reference gene primer amplification. The method was immunoSEQ multiplex PCR; TCRdb's version includes in-frame clones alone and lacks a portion of them. That table is the source of V, J and clone size, and D and trimming were worked out from the DNA. The profile covers 50,000 to 65,000 clones, with roughly 81% appearing a single time and roughly 5.7% taken by the ten largest.

The V gene is TRBV19, the J gene TRBJ1-4; possible D gene TRBD1, 5 bases. This clonotype was obtained from a woman in her sixties with acute or convalescent COVID-19. Sequenced: peripheral blood. CDR3 residues: CASSVTAGRSEKLFF. CDR3 nucleotide sequence: TGTGCCAGTAGTGTGACAGCGGGGAGGTCTGAAAAACTGTTTTTT. The whole variable domain, filled in from reference TRBV19 and TRBJ1-4, reads DGGITQSPKYLFRKEGQNVTLSCEQNLNHDAMYWYRQDPGQGLRLIYYSQIVNDFQKGDIAEGYSVSREKKESFPLTVTSAQKNPTAFYLCASSVTAGRSEKLFFGSGTQLSVL.